These T cell receptor beta chains were read from a single sample in a study of blood T cell repertoires in COVID-19. Libraries were prepared by immunoSEQ multiplex PCR; TCRdb keeps only in-frame clonotypes and omits some of them. In the table there are some 85,000 clones, around three quarters of which are singletons. The sample consisted of peripheral blood. The receptor set was obtained from an elderly woman with acute or convalescent COVID-19. Both conserved end residues are part of each CDR3. Fields, in order: CDR3 protein, J gene, V gene.

cdr3_aa: CASRRVGSYNEQFF
j_call: TRBJ2-1
v_call: TRBV7-8

cdr3_aa: CAWSQTGSGNTIYF
j_call: TRBJ1-3
v_call: TRBV30

cdr3_aa: CASTTGGTSGSRGGEQYF
j_call: TRBJ2-7
v_call: TRBV7-2

cdr3_aa: CASSLVGQVLAGQGEQFF
j_call: TRBJ2-1
v_call: TRBV5-1

cdr3_aa: CASSLSGDRSLPQYF
j_call: TRBJ2-3
v_call: TRBV27

cdr3_aa: CASRLAGPEPLHF
j_call: TRBJ1-6
v_call: TRBV7-8

cdr3_aa: CASSISRTGVYEQYF
j_call: TRBJ2-7
v_call: TRBV19

cdr3_aa: CASSIRTGGYNEQFF
j_call: TRBJ2-1
v_call: TRBV19

cdr3_aa: CASSALPGQGLEQYF
j_call: TRBJ2-7
v_call: TRBV9

cdr3_aa: CASSKHRGYNSPLHF
j_call: TRBJ1-6
v_call: TRBV27

cdr3_aa: CASKVTGGRYEQYF
j_call: TRBJ2-7
v_call: TRBV19

cdr3_aa: CASSFRTGNGYTF
j_call: TRBJ1-2
v_call: TRBV5-4

cdr3_aa: CASSLWDTNTGELFF
j_call: TRBJ2-2
v_call: TRBV5-1

cdr3_aa: CASSIRETTGTEAFF
j_call: TRBJ1-1
v_call: TRBV2

cdr3_aa: CASSDRLAGGYNEQFF
j_call: TRBJ2-1
v_call: TRBV25-1

cdr3_aa: CASSQSGYNEQFF
j_call: TRBJ2-1
v_call: TRBV5-1

cdr3_aa: CASSTLSGRSNEQFF
j_call: TRBJ2-1
v_call: TRBV19

cdr3_aa: CASRLDRDGPAFF
j_call: TRBJ1-1
v_call: TRBV19

cdr3_aa: CASSIGSFPGYEQYF
j_call: TRBJ2-7
v_call: TRBV19

cdr3_aa: CASSRGLAEQDEQFF
j_call: TRBJ2-1
v_call: TRBV5-4

cdr3_aa: CASSKGDSNYNSPLHF
j_call: TRBJ1-6
v_call: TRBV21-1

cdr3_aa: CASSFGGAYEQYF
j_call: TRBJ2-7
v_call: TRBV12-3/TRBV12-4

cdr3_aa: CASSQGGDEKLFF
j_call: TRBJ1-4
v_call: TRBV4-1

cdr3_aa: CASSPDIYGYTF
j_call: TRBJ1-2
v_call: TRBV12-3/TRBV12-4

cdr3_aa: CAWSAREGGTEAFF
j_call: TRBJ1-1
v_call: TRBV30

cdr3_aa: CAWSPTGTGKNQPQHF
j_call: TRBJ1-5
v_call: TRBV30

cdr3_aa: CASSRSGFSTDTQYF
j_call: TRBJ2-3
v_call: TRBV9

cdr3_aa: CASSIAGGPYNEQFF
j_call: TRBJ2-1
v_call: TRBV19

cdr3_aa: CASSPGQGRSEKLFF
j_call: TRBJ1-4
v_call: TRBV3-1/TRBV3-2

cdr3_aa: CASSISGTASYEQYF
j_call: TRBJ2-7
v_call: TRBV19

cdr3_aa: CASSQGRGRGGGPQHF
j_call: TRBJ1-5
v_call: TRBV3-1/TRBV3-2

cdr3_aa: CASRTSGGNYEQYF
j_call: TRBJ2-7
v_call: TRBV6-5

cdr3_aa: CASGLAAADTQYF
j_call: TRBJ2-3
v_call: TRBV12-5

cdr3_aa: CASGYRPLGTEAFF
j_call: TRBJ1-1
v_call: TRBV19

cdr3_aa: CATSDPGTGGETQYF
j_call: TRBJ2-5
v_call: TRBV24-1

cdr3_aa: CASSVLTYEQYF
j_call: TRBJ2-7
v_call: TRBV6-6

cdr3_aa: CASSLASTGTSSFF
j_call: TRBJ2-1
v_call: TRBV7-9

cdr3_aa: CASSLTPEGNTIYF
j_call: TRBJ1-3
v_call: TRBV5-1

cdr3_aa: CASTLGQNYGYTF
j_call: TRBJ1-2
v_call: TRBV6-5

cdr3_aa: CASSLRMSSYNSPLHF
j_call: TRBJ1-6
v_call: TRBV11-2

cdr3_aa: CASSSRSGDTDTQYF
j_call: TRBJ2-3
v_call: TRBV7-3

cdr3_aa: CASSLGRARSTEAFF
j_call: TRBJ1-1
v_call: TRBV14

cdr3_aa: CASSSGQGSNEKLFF
j_call: TRBJ1-4
v_call: TRBV5-1

cdr3_aa: CAISGGVYSNQPQHF
j_call: TRBJ1-5
v_call: TRBV10-3

cdr3_aa: CASSPTGTLLNEQFF
j_call: TRBJ2-1
v_call: TRBV11-3

cdr3_aa: CASALGLAGGGTQYF
j_call: TRBJ2-5
v_call: TRBV6-5

cdr3_aa: CASSLVVPRDRGGTEAFF
j_call: TRBJ1-1
v_call: TRBV18

cdr3_aa: CASSPTGVESYEQYF
j_call: TRBJ2-7
v_call: TRBV5-1

cdr3_aa: CASTGTVDSPLHF
j_call: TRBJ1-6
v_call: TRBV2

cdr3_aa: CASSLQDQPQHF
j_call: TRBJ1-5
v_call: TRBV5-6